Presented here are 13 T cell receptor beta chains from one specimen sequenced in a study of cytomegalovirus exposure and HLA in healthy donors. 13 Jbeta primers and 60 Vbeta primers were used for the PCR. Generated by immunoSEQ multiplex PCR, the TCRdb table keeps only in-frame clones and is missing some. The repertoire table contains about 210,000 clones. The sequenced sample consisted of PBMCs. These receptors were taken from a woman in her thirties in good health and CMV-seropositive.

V usage is TRBV6-1 and J usage is TRBJ1-1; D uncertain. CDR1 and CDR2 from the germline V gene are MNHNS and SASEGT. V was cut by 6 bases and J by 0 bases, with 8 bases left in between. The CDR3 has 13 residues. The CDR3 DNA follows: TGTGCCAGCAGGACAACAGTGAACACTGAAGCTTTCTTT. Amino acids: CASRTTVNTEAFF.

This chain uses TRBV29-1 with TRBJ2-7; 8 nucleotides match TRBD1. V shed 4 bases and J 2 bases; nucleotides not matched to a gene: 7. From germline, CDR1 is SQVTM and CDR2 ANQGSEA. The CDR3 sequence is 14 residues long. CDR3 DNA: TGCAGCGTTGGGGGTCGACAGGGGCCCTACGAGCAGTACTTC. Residues: CSVGGRQGPYEQYF.

Written as DNA, the CDR3 is TGTGCCAGCAGTTCGCTAGGGCAGGGCGACGGTGGCTACACCTTC. Translation: CASSSLGQGDGGYTF. The V call is TRBV27, the J call TRBJ1-2; perhaps TRBD1 as D (5 bases). The length of the CDR3 is 15 residues. V was shortened by 4 bases and J by 7 bases, with 19 bases between the two germline ends. From germline, CDR1 is MNHEY and CDR2 SMNVEV (reference sequence).

This chain links TRBV10-3 with TRBJ2-7, with TRBD1 identical over 9 bases. V shed 3 bases, J shed 3 bases, and the junction held 6 bases outside the gene matches. Germline CDR1 and CDR2: ENHRY and SYGVKD. The length of the CDR3 is 15 residues. The CDR3 loop is CAISDGTGRVYEQYF. Written as DNA, the CDR3 is TGTGCCATCAGTGATGGGACAGGGAGAGTCTACGAGCAGTACTTC.

This rearrangement joins TRBV29-1 to TRBJ2-1, with 7 bases matching TRBD1. Germline CDR1 reads SQVTM; CDR2 reads ANQGSEA. This CDR3 spans 13 amino acids. Unmatched junction bases numbered 6, after V lost 6 bases and J lost 4 bases. The CDR3 sequence: CSVLTGRYNEQFF. CDR3 DNA: TGCAGCGTGCTGACAGGGAGATACAATGAGCAGTTCTTC.

The chain combines TRBV7-2 with TRBJ1-1, with 8 bases fitting TRBD1. This CDR3 contains 14 residues. The germline gives CDR1 SGHTA, CDR2 FQGNSA. The V segment lost 4 bases and the J segment 4 bases; nucleotides outside the gene matches: 5. The CDR3 spells CASSYTGGATEAFF. The CDR3 DNA is TGTGCCAGCAGCTATACAGGGGGTGCCACTGAAGCTTTCTTT.

This chain connects TRBV11-2 to TRBJ2-2; 10 bases map to TRBD1. CDR1 and CDR2 (germline): SGHAT, FQNNGV. The ends lost 7 bases at V and 4 bases at J; junction bases unmatched: 15. CDR3 size: 18 residues. The CDR3 here is CASIGTGESDTLTGELFF. The CDR3 region has the DNA TGTGCCAGCATTGGGACAGGGGAGTCGGATACACTCACCGGGGAGCTGTTTTTT.

This sequence joins TRBV5-1 and TRBJ1-3; D is undetermined. Germline V gene sequence: CDR1 SGHRS, CDR2 YFSETQ. This CDR3 contains 14 residues. V was clipped by 6 bases and J by 0 bases, with 10 bases between them. The CDR3 here is CASKSRSSGNTIYF. The CDR3 bases are TGCGCCAGCAAATCGAGGTCCTCTGGAAACACCATATATTTT.

This chain links TRBV4-2 with TRBJ1-4, with 8 positions matching TRBD1. Looked up from germline, CDR1 is LGHNA and CDR2 is YNFKEQ. Trimming removed 3 bases from V and 5 bases from J; junction bases left unmatched: 8. This CDR3 comprises 16 residues. This CDR3 reads CASSHSLQGANEKLFF. The CDR3 DNA is TGTGCCAGCAGCCACTCATTGCAGGGGGCGAATGAAAAACTGTTTTTT.

The chain uses TRBV5-1 and TRBJ1-2; 9 nucleotides line up with TRBD1. CDR3 size: 13 residues. Germline CDR1 and CDR2: SGHRS and YFSETQ. J gave up 7 bases and V 4 bases, and 5 bases lay outside the gene matches. This CDR3 is CASSPQGAGGYTF. In nucleotides, the CDR3 is TGCGCCAGCAGCCCACAGGGGGCGGGTGGCTACACCTTC.

The CDR3 region has the DNA TGTGCCAGCAGTTTGGGAGGGGGGACTGAAGCTTTCTTT. It translates to CASSLGGGTEAFF. The rearrangement uses TRBV27 and TRBJ1-1, with D possibly being TRBD1 (6 bases). This CDR3 is 13 amino acids long. CDR1 is MNHEY, CDR2 SMNVEV, per germline (reference sequence). The V end was cut by 3 bases, the J end by 5 bases, with 10 bases between.

The genes are TRBV5-1 and TRBJ1-2; 7 positions match TRBD1. This CDR3 contains 14 residues. J was trimmed by 4 bases and V by 5 bases; bases with no gene match: 8. From germline, CDR1 is SGHRS and CDR2 YFSETQ. CDR3 loop: CASRQTGQSYGYTF. The CDR3 DNA sequence: TGCGCCAGCAGGCAGACAGGGCAGTCCTATGGCTACACCTTC.

The chain links TRBV19 to TRBJ2-3; perhaps TRBD2 as D (7 bases). Germline-derived CDR1 and CDR2 are LNHDA and SQIVND (reference sequence). The CDR3 contains 14 residues. V lost 7 bases, J lost 3 bases, and 14 bases lay in between. CDR3 coding DNA: TGTGCCAGTACCCTTAGGGGGGGGACAGATACGCAGTATTTT. Its protein product is CASTLRGGTDTQYF.